This T cell receptor beta chain was profiled in a study of T cell responses to AZD1222 COVID-19 vaccine. This clone was counted once. Measured with immunoSEQ multiplex PCR; TCRdb has only the in-frame clones, and not every one. The data show tens of thousands of clones, 89% seen once. The clonotype comes from an adult in good health. The starting material was peripheral blood, obtained on day 0 of AZD1222 vaccination.

The CDR3 region has the DNA TGTGCCAGCAGCCAAGATGGGATTTCCTATGGCTACACCTTC. Translating gives CASSQDGISYGYTF. The rearrangement uses TRBV3-1 (or the pseudogene TRBV3-2) and TRBJ1-2; unclear D gene. The CDR3 has 14 amino acids. Trimming left V 0 bases short and J 4 bases short, with 9 bases between. CDR1 and CDR2 from the germline V gene are LGHDT and YNNKEL (reference sequence).